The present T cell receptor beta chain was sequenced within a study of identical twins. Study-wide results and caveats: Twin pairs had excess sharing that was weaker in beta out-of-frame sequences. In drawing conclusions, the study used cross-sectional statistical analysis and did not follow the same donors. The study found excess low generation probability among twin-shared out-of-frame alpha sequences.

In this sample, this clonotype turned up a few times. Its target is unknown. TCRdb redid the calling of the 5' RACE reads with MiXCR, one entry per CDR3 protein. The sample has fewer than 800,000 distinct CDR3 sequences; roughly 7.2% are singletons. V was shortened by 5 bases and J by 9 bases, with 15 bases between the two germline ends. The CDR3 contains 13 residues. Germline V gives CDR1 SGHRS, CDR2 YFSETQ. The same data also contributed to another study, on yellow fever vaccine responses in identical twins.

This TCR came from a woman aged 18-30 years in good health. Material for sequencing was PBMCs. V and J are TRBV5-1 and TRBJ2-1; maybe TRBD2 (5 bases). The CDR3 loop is CASRGREAAEQFF. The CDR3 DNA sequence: TGCGCCAGCAGGGGAAGGGAAGCGGCTGAGCAGTTCTTC. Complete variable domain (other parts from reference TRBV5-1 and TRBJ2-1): KAGVTQTPRYLIKTRGQQVTLSCSPISGHRSVSWYQQTPGQGLQFLFEYFSETQRNKGNFPGRFSGRQFSNSRSEMNVSTLELGDSALYLCASRGREAAEQFFGPGTRLTVL.